This record covers a single TCR beta chain. Compared with germline, one end of the junction differs, possibly owing to a read error. The source of the sample is a study of blood T cells in healthy people across ages. This CDR3 contains 14 residues. A second PCR of 7 to 11 cycles used a sample-barcoded 5' primer and a J-beta primer mix. TCRdb reprocessed the 5' RACE reads via MiXCR and lists one record per CDR3 protein. Seen here are over 950,000 distinct CDR3 sequences, roughly 51% observed once, and the top ten hold roughly a fifth. This sequence originates from an older woman in good health. This chain uses TRBV12-3 or TRBV12-4 with TRBJ1-5; D call uncertain. The source material was blood. CDR3 region: CASSLLGSDQPQHF. CDR3 bases: TGCGCCAGCAGTTTGTTAGGATCCGATCAGCCCCAGCATTTT.